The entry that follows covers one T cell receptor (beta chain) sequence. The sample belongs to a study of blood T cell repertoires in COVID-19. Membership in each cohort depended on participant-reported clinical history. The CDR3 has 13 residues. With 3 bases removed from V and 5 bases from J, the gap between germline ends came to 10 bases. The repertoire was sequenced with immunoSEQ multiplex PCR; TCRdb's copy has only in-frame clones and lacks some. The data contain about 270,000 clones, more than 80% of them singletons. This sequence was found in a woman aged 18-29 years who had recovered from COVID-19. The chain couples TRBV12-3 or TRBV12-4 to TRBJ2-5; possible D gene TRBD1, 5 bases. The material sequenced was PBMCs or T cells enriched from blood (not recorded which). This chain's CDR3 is CASSFSGQETQYF. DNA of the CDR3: TGTGCCAGCAGTTTTTCAGGGCAGGAGACCCAGTACTTC.